Below, 28 T cell receptor beta chains from the same sample are listed, as sequenced in a study of shared clonotypes between healthy human individuals. CD45RO-negative CD8 cells positively selected for CCR7 made up the naive population, which excluded terminally differentiated effector memory CD45RA+ cells. Libraries were prepared by immunoSEQ multiplex PCR; TCRdb keeps only in-frame clonotypes and omits some of them. The sample includes millions of clones, 90% to 95% of them seen just once. Sequenced input: naive CD8+ T cells from PBMCs. These TCRs come from a man aged 18 to 29 in good health. Some clones in this sample may be carry-over from other donors' samples.

DNA of the CDR3: TGTGCCAGCAGTTTACTGACAGGGGGCAATCAGCCCCAGCATTTT. Its protein is CASSLLTGGNQPQHF. The chain is built from TRBV28 and TRBJ1-5; 8 bases fit TRBD1. The CDR3 has 15 amino acids. The trim removed 2 bases at V and 2 bases at J, leaving 2 bases unmatched. The V gene's germline CDR1 is MDHEN and CDR2 SYDVKM.

This chain links TRBV29-1 with TRBJ2-1, with 8 nucleotides matching TRBD2. V was pared by 4 bases and J by 4 bases, with 12 bases of the junction left unmatched. Germline CDR1 reads SQVTM; CDR2 reads ANQGSEA. This CDR3 is built from 16 residues. The CDR3 sequence: CSVVRLAGALYNEQFF. The CDR3 DNA reads as TGCAGCGTTGTACGCCTAGCGGGCGCCCTTTACAATGAGCAGTTCTTC.

The gene calls are TRBV27 and TRBJ2-7, with D perhaps being TRBD1 or TRBD2 (5 bases each). V was shortened by 3 bases and J by 1 base, with 16 bases between the two germline ends. Germline loops: CDR1 MNHEY, CDR2 SMNVEV (reference sequence). CDR3 length: 16 residues. CDR3 in amino acids: CASSLAMGRRSYEQYF. In nucleotides, the CDR3 is TGTGCCAGCAGTTTGGCTATGGGACGGCGGTCCTACGAGCAGTACTTC.

J is TRBJ1-4 and V is TRBV28, with unresolved D. Germline CDR1 and CDR2: MDHEN and SYDVKM. Trimming left V 2 bases short and J 4 bases short, with 14 bases between. The CDR3 covers 16 residues. In DNA, the CDR3 is TGTGCCAGCAGTTTAGAGTGGCAGGAGATTAATGAAAAACTGTTTTTT. Protein sequence: CASSLEWQEINEKLFF.

The V and J genes are TRBV29-1 and TRBJ2-1; no reliable D call. Germline V gene sequence: CDR1 SQVTM, CDR2 ANQGSEA. The CDR3 consists of 14 residues. Deletions cut 4 bases from V and 0 bases from J, with 10 bases between. The CDR3 reads CSVVVTYSYNEQFF. CDR3 DNA sequence: TGCAGCGTTGTAGTAACTTACTCCTACAATGAGCAGTTCTTC.

The chain is built from TRBV27 and TRBJ2-7; the match to TRBD2 covers 10 bases. Trimming cost V 8 bases and J 2 bases; bases outside gene matches: 6. From germline, CDR1 is MNHEY and CDR2 SMNVEV (reference sequence). This CDR3 region has 14 residues. CDR3 DNA: TGTGCCAGCGCCCTAGCGGGAGCAACCTACGAGCAGTACTTC. This encodes CASALAGATYEQYF.

The sample holds one count of this clone. The gene calls are TRBV9 and TRBJ1-1; 9 positions match TRBD1. This CDR3 spans 17 amino acids. Unmatched junction bases numbered 10, after V lost 3 bases and J lost 1 base. Germline V CDR1 and CDR2: SGDLS, YYNGEE. The CDR3 is CASSALIPGQGNTEAFF. The CDR3 DNA follows: TGTGCCAGCAGCGCGCTAATCCCGGGACAGGGGAACACTGAAGCTTTCTTT.

The chain links TRBV5-1 to TRBJ2-7; perhaps TRBD2 as D (5 bases). The CDR3 extends over 14 amino acids. V was clipped by 2 bases and J by 5 bases, with 14 bases between them. CDR1 and CDR2 from the germline V gene are SGHRS and YFSETQ. CDR3 amino acids: CASSFLTSGDEQYF. The DNA of the CDR3 is TGCGCCAGCAGCTTCCTAACGAGCGGTGACGAGCAGTACTTC.

The chain links TRBV27 to TRBJ2-5, with no clear D. CDR1 is MNHEY and CDR2 is SMNVEV in the germline V gene (reference sequence). The CDR3 runs 15 residues. Trimming took 5 bases from V and 5 from J, leaving 18 bases between them. For the CDR3, the DNA is TGTGCCAGCAGTGGTTGGGAAGATGGCTTCGAGACCCAGTACTTC. Translation gives CASSGWEDGFETQYF.

This clone was counted once. The CDR3 nucleotides are TGTGCCAGCAGCCTCGTGGGTGTTGGTTATGAGCAGTTCTTC. Translation: CASSLVGVGYEQFF. V usage is TRBV11-2 and J usage is TRBJ2-1; D uncertain. This CDR3 comprises 14 residues. Trimming shortened V by 5 bases and J by 8 bases, and 16 bases separated the two germline ends. Germline loops: CDR1 SGHAT, CDR2 FQNNGV.

Remarks on this clone: Distinct nucleotide sequences in the sample also encode this CDR3. The chain joins TRBV7-2 to TRBJ1-5; D uncertain. The CDR3 totals 14 residues. The germline gives CDR1 SGHTA, CDR2 FQGNSA. Deletions cut 0 bases from V and 0 bases from J, with 3 bases between. The CDR3 protein is CASSLAGSNQPQHF. In nucleotides, the CDR3 is TGTGCCAGCAGCTTAGCGGGTAGCAATCAGCCCCAGCATTTT.

For the CDR3, the DNA is TGTGCCAGCAGCCACGACAGGGACGCTAATGAAAAACTGTTTTTT. Protein product: CASSHDRDANEKLFF. V is TRBV5-6 and J is TRBJ1-4; TRBD1 aligns across 7 bases. The CDR3 runs to 15 residues. V was clipped by 4 bases and J by 3 bases; unmatched bases: 6. From germline, CDR1 is SGHDT and CDR2 YYEEEE.

This sequence joins TRBV6-6 and TRBJ2-5; no firm D call. Germline V gene sequence: CDR1 MNHNY, CDR2 SVGAGI (reference sequence). This CDR3 contains 16 residues. Trimming removed 0 bases at V and 0 bases at J, with 11 bases between. The CDR3 DNA reads as TGTGCCAGCAGTTACTCCAACTTAGGCCACCAAGAGACCCAGTACTTC. Protein: CASSYSNLGHQETQYF.

V and J are TRBV29-1 and TRBJ1-2; perhaps TRBD1 as D (6 bases). V was cut by 6 bases and J by 3 bases, with 17 bases left in between. The CDR3 runs to 14 residues. Germline V gene sequence: CDR1 SQVTM, CDR2 ANQGSEA. The DNA of the CDR3 is TGCAGCGTCGCTGGAACAGGGACCCACTATGGCTACACCTTC. Translated: CSVAGTGTHYGYTF.

The chain carries TRBV4-1 and TRBJ1-2; perhaps TRBD1 as D (5 bases). Germline V lookup: CDR1 MGHRA, CDR2 YSYEKL. Trimming took 4 bases from V and 3 from J, leaving 15 bases between them. The CDR3 extends over 15 amino acids. CDR3 sequence reads: CASSPREQGYYGYTF. DNA for the CDR3: TGCGCCAGCAGCCCCCGGGAGCAGGGATACTATGGCTACACCTTC.

The J gene is TRBJ1-1, the V gene TRBV10-3, with TRBD1 as a possible D gene (5 bases). With 10 bases removed from V and 0 bases from J, the gap between germline ends came to 15 bases. This CDR3 contains 14 residues. Looked up from germline, CDR1 is ENHRY and CDR2 is SYGVKD. The CDR3 DNA reads TGTGCCACCCGAGTAGGGACGGTGAACACTGAAGCTTTCTTT. Residues: CATRVGTVNTEAFF.

The V gene is TRBV28, the J gene TRBJ1-1; no clear D gene. Germline V gene sequence: CDR1 MDHEN, CDR2 SYDVKM. Trimming shortened V by 5 bases and J by 1 base, and 14 bases separated the two germline ends. The CDR3 is made up of 15 amino acids. This chain's CDR3 is CASSLTPDGNTEAFF. The CDR3, as DNA: TGTGCCAGCAGTCTTACCCCGGACGGGAACACTGAAGCTTTCTTT.

The chain links TRBV9 to TRBJ2-1; possibly TRBD1 or TRBD2 for D (5 bases each). The V and J ends lost 0 bases and 10 bases respectively, with 11 bases between them. Germline V gives CDR1 SGDLS, CDR2 YYNGEE. This CDR3 has 13 amino acids. The CDR3 DNA follows: TGTGCCAGCAGCGTAGGCGACTGGGGGGAGCAGTTCTTC. It yields the protein CASSVGDWGEQFF.

The genes are TRBV6-6 and TRBJ2-1; 7 bases agree with TRBD2. V shed 5 bases and J 1 base; nucleotides not matched to a gene: 2. Germline V CDR1 and CDR2: MNHNY, SVGAGI (reference sequence). The CDR3 runs 14 residues. The DNA for the CDR3 is TGTGCCAGCAGTAGCGGGACTTCCTACAATGAGCAGTTCTTC. Amino acid sequence: CASSSGTSYNEQFF.

The chain links TRBV5-1 to TRBJ2-1, with TRBD1 as a possible D gene (7 bases). Trimming shortened V by 3 bases and J by 3 bases, and 13 bases separated the two germline ends. The CDR3 is 15 amino acids. CDR1 SGHRS and CDR2 YFSETQ come from the germline V gene. This chain's CDR3 is CASSSQGGRYNEQFF. Here the CDR3 DNA reads TGCGCCAGCAGCTCTCAGGGGGGCCGCTACAATGAGCAGTTCTTC.

CDR3 sequence reads: CASSPGTGLTYEQYF. The CDR3 nucleotides are TGTGCCAGTAGTCCTGGGACAGGACTCACCTACGAGCAGTACTTC. The rearrangement joins TRBV19 to TRBJ2-7; 8 nucleotides line up with TRBD1. V dropped 5 bases and J dropped 2; count of bases not matched to a gene: 8. The CDR3 is 15 amino acids. Looked up from germline, CDR1 is LNHDA and CDR2 is SQIVND (reference sequence).

The chain couples TRBV9 to TRBJ1-2, with 12 bases lining up with TRBD1. J gave up 2 bases and V 4 bases, and 6 bases lay outside the gene matches. The CDR3 has 16 amino acids. Germline V gene lookup returns CDR1 SGDLS and CDR2 YYNGEE. The CDR3 region has the DNA TGTGCCAGCAGCATGGGACAGGGGGCATGGAACTATGGCTACACCTTC. Residues: CASSMGQGAWNYGYTF.

This clone came up once. This chain uses TRBV11-2 with TRBJ2-1, with 7 bases fitting TRBD2. The length of the CDR3 is 14 residues. Germline CDR1 and CDR2: SGHAT and FQNNGV. V dropped 1 base and J dropped 15; count of bases not matched to a gene: 12. The CDR3 loop reads CASSLVAPSGGRFF. In DNA form, the CDR3 reads TGTGCCAGCAGCTTAGTAGCGCCCTCGGGGGGTCGGTTCTTC.

This chain uses TRBV5-4 with TRBJ2-2, with D hard to call. This CDR3 contains 14 residues. V dropped 1 base and J dropped 3 bases, with 7 bases sitting between them. Germline loops: CDR1 SGHNT, CDR2 YYREEE (reference sequence). The CDR3 bases are TGTGCCAGCAGCTTGTATTGGGACACCGGGGAGCTGTTTTTT. Its translation is CASSLYWDTGELFF. The variable domain in full, with the rest retrieved from reference TRBV5-4 and TRBJ2-2, is ETGVTQSPTHLIKTRGQQVTLRCSSQSGHNTVSWYQQALGQGPQFIFQYYREEENGRGNFPPRFSGLQFPNYSSELNVNALELDDSALYLCASSLYWDTGELFFGEGSRLTVL.

The chain carries TRBV4-1 and TRBJ1-4, with no clear D. V was clipped by 3 bases and J by 8 bases, with 7 bases between them. The germline CDR1 and CDR2 sequences are MGHRA and YSYEKL. CDR3 length: 12 amino acids. The CDR3 sequence is CASSHPLEKLFF. For the CDR3, the DNA is TGCGCCAGCAGCCATCCGTTGGAAAAACTGTTTTTT.

The V and J genes are TRBV12-5 and TRBJ1-2, with 8 positions matching TRBD1. The germline V gene encodes CDR1 LGHNT and CDR2 FRNRAP. The junction had 4 bases not matched to a gene; V was cut back by 6 bases and J by 1 base. The CDR3 is 14 residues long. The CDR3 is CASGTDRGNYGYTF. CDR3 sequence (DNA): TGTGCTAGTGGCACCGACAGGGGTAACTATGGCTACACCTTC.

On this clone: The sample has other DNA sequences that encode this CDR3 too. The rearrangement joins TRBV19 to TRBJ1-5, with D uncertain. This CDR3 has 15 amino acids. The germline V gene encodes CDR1 LNHDA and CDR2 SQIVND (reference sequence). Trimming stripped 3 bases from V and 0 bases from J, with 9 bases between. The CDR3 DNA is TGTGCCAGTAGTATGGCGCCATATAGCAATCAGCCCCAGCATTTT. Encoded protein: CASSMAPYSNQPQHF.

In its sample, this clone was seen once. V is TRBV28 and J is TRBJ1-2; TRBD1 aligns across 8 bases. In germline, CDR1 is MDHEN, CDR2 SYDVKM. This CDR3 has 14 amino acids. V shed 4 bases and J 7 bases; nucleotides not matched to a gene: 8. This CDR3 reads CASSYTGGDSGYTF. The CDR3 DNA reads TGTGCCAGCAGTTATACAGGGGGGGACTCTGGCTACACCTTC.